The sequence of this T cell receptor beta chain was determined in a study of long-term antiretroviral therapy in people with HIV. Study results and caveats: Transplant donor controls retained higher diversity, though diversity increased after ART. The study collected blood between the mid-2000s and the late 2010s, possibly under older ART regimens.

The table lists this clone with a count of one. Antigen specificity is unknown. Post-ART PBMC samples numbered at least two per donor, and pre-ART ones at least one. CDR3 length: 14 amino acids. V was shortened by 2 bases and J by 5 bases, with 10 bases between the two germline ends. From germline, CDR1 is MNHEY and CDR2 SMNVEV (reference sequence). Running of the v3.0 immunoSEQ assay took place at survey level. Per sample, sequencing targeted roughly 40,000-50,000 T-cell genomes. The protocol was immunoSEQ multiplex PCR, while the TCRdb copy is restricted to in-frame clones and leaves out a portion. The data show tens of thousands of clones, 85% to 95% seen once.

Sequenced material: unsorted PBMCs, taken 5.3 years after starting antiretroviral therapy. The chain has TRBV27 and TRBJ2-4; D is possibly TRBD2 (6 bases). The source is a man in his fifties with HIV. CDR3 region: CASSLGGRQNIQYF. CDR3 nucleotides: TGTGCCAGCAGTTTAGGGGGGAGACAAAACATTCAGTACTTC.